Listed below are T cell receptor beta chains from one sample, sequenced in a study of blood T cells in healthy people across ages. Using its own MiXCR run on the 5' RACE reads, TCRdb lists one record per CDR3 protein. There are 1.5 million to 2 million distinct CDR3 sequences in the sample; over 25% occur only once, and roughly 8.2% lies in the top ten. What was sequenced was blood. These TCRs come from a woman aged 25 to 39 in good health. CDR3s include the opening cysteine and the closing phenylalanine or tryptophan. A D gene is named only where the DNA matches it firmly. Expanded clones get a size class; other rows say once, few or many, or leave the size out.

TGTGCCACCAGTGATCCGGGACAGGGGATGGAGACCCAGTACTTC CATSDPGQGMETQYF - TRBD1 TRBJ2-5 TRBV12-3/TRBV12-4
TGTGCCAGCAGCTTAGATACAGCGGGGGGGCCCGAGACCCAGTACTTC CASSLDTAGGPETQYF few TRBD2 TRBJ2-5 TRBV7-2
TGCGCCAGCAGCCAAGATCGTGGATCCACCGGGGAGCTGTTTTTT CASSQDRGSTGELFF few - TRBJ2-2 TRBV4-3
TGTGCCAGCAGTTCCGGAAAGGGCAATGAGCAGTTCTTC CASSSGKGNEQFF many - TRBJ2-1 TRBV12-3/TRBV12-4
TGCAGTGCTGGGCCCGGCGAGCCGCAGTATTTT CSAGPGEPQYF - - TRBJ2-3 TRBV20-1
TGTGCCAGCAGCCCTCAAGCGGGAGCCGTCCCAGAGACCCAGTACTTC CASSPQAGAVPETQYF few TRBD2 TRBJ2-5 TRBV9
TGCGCCAGCAGTGAAGGGAGCTATGGCTACACCTTC CASSEGSYGYTF many - TRBJ1-2 TRBV6-1
TGTGCCATCAGGGGACTAGGCAATCAGCCCCAGCATTTT CAIRGLGNQPQHF - - TRBJ1-5 TRBV10-3
TGTGCCAGCAGCGATAGGGTTGGGGTGGGCTCCTACGAGCAGTACTTC CASSDRVGVGSYEQYF - - TRBJ2-7 TRBV11-2
TGTGCCAGCAGTTTAACAGGGGGTGATAATTCACCCCTCCACTTT CASSLTGGDNSPLHF - TRBD1 TRBJ1-6 TRBV12-3/TRBV12-4
TGTGCCAGCTGCCTTGGCGACGAGGTTGAGCAGTTCTTC CASCLGDEVEQFF few - TRBJ2-1 TRBV5-5
TGTGCCAGCAGTTACTCGGTGCGGGGGGTCTCGAACTATCAGCCCCAGCATTTT CASSYSVRGVSNYQPQHF - - TRBJ1-5 TRBV6-2/TRBV6-3
TGTGCCAGCAGATTTTTAGAAGATACGCAGTATTTT CASRFLEDTQYF - - TRBJ2-3 TRBV12-3/TRBV12-4
TGTGCCAGCAGTGCCTCCGTAGGAGCGGGGGTCCCGGATACGCAGTATTTT CASSASVGAGVPDTQYF few TRBD2 TRBJ2-3 TRBV6-4
TGTGCCAGCAGCCCCCCGAGGACAGGGGTCGATACGCAGTATTTT CASSPPRTGVDTQYF few TRBD1 TRBJ2-3 TRBV7-9
TGTGCCAGCAGCCAGGGACTAGCGGGAGGGCCACACGAGCAGTACTTC CASSQGLAGGPHEQYF many TRBD2 TRBJ2-7 TRBV4-2
TGCGCCAGCAGCCCCCGTCCGGGAACCACAGATACGCAGTATTTT CASSPRPGTTDTQYF - - TRBJ2-3 TRBV4-3
TGCGCCAGCAGCTTGGGGACAGGGCTACAGCCCCAGCATTTT CASSLGTGLQPQHF - TRBD1 TRBJ1-5 TRBV5-1
TGTGCCAGCAGCTTGTTTTCGGAAGAGACCCAGTACTTC CASSLFSEETQYF many - TRBJ2-5 TRBV5-5
TGTGTCTCGGAGGGAGCGGAGACCCAGTACTTC CVSEGAETQYF many - TRBJ2-5 TRBV7-9
TGTGCCAGCAACCTCTGGGGAGCGGGGCAAGAGACCCAGTACTTC CASNLWGAGQETQYF - TRBD2 TRBJ2-5 TRBV11-2
TGTGCCAGCAGCTTCTATAGCGGGGGGACCTACAATGAGCAGTTCTTC CASSFYSGGTYNEQFF - TRBD2 TRBJ2-1 TRBV5-6
TGCGCCAGCAGCCCGGACACTAGGACAGGGGACGATCACAATTCACCCCTCCACTTT CASSPDTRTGDDHNSPLHF - TRBD1 TRBJ1-6 TRBV5-1
TGTGCCATCAAGAGGGGCTCTAGCACAAATACGCAGTATTTT CAIKRGSSTNTQYF few - TRBJ2-3 TRBV10-3
TGTGCCATCAGGGAGTCAGCGGGGGGTGTTGAGCAGTTCTTC CAIRESAGGVEQFF - TRBD2 TRBJ2-1 TRBV10-3
TGTGCCATCAGTGAGATACAGTCTGGTGAGCAGTTCTTC CAISEIQSGEQFF - - TRBJ2-1 TRBV10-3
TGTGCCAGTGGTGGAGTCGTTGGAGATACGCAGTATTTT CASGGVVGDTQYF - - TRBJ2-3 TRBV19
TGCAGCGTTGATGTTCAGGGAGGATCCAATGAGCAGTTCTTC CSVDVQGGSNEQFF - - TRBJ2-1 TRBV29-1
TGTGCCAGCAGCTTAGATAAGGACAGGGGCAATGAAAAACTGTTTTTT CASSLDKDRGNEKLFF - TRBD1 TRBJ1-4 TRBV11-2
TGTGCCAGCAGTCCTCAGGGCGCGGCCTATGGCTACACCTTC CASSPQGAAYGYTF few - TRBJ1-2 TRBV12-3/TRBV12-4
TGCAGTGCTAGAGTAGGAGGGGACCAGCCCCAGCATTTT CSARVGGDQPQHF few - TRBJ1-5 TRBV20-1
TGCAGTGCGATCGGAGGGGATGGCTACACCTTC CSAIGGDGYTF - - TRBJ1-2 TRBV20-1
TGTGCCAGCAGCTTACCAGGGGGGGACCAGCCCCAGCATTTT CASSLPGGDQPQHF few TRBD1 TRBJ1-5 TRBV7-8
TGTGCCAGCAGTGAGACTAGCGGGGGACCCACAGATACGCAGTATTTT CASSETSGGPTDTQYF - TRBD2 TRBJ2-3 TRBV6-1
TGTGCCAGCAGTGAACTGGCAGGAAACTATGGCTACACCTTC CASSELAGNYGYTF - - TRBJ1-2 TRBV2
TGCAGTGCTAGTTGGGGCTATGGCAATCAGCCCCAGCATTTT CSASWGYGNQPQHF - - TRBJ1-5 TRBV20-1
TGTGCCAGCAGCTCCGTGAGGACAGGGATCTATGGCTACACCTTC CASSSVRTGIYGYTF - TRBD1 TRBJ1-2 TRBV7-9
TGCGCCAGCAGCCAAAGGACAGGGCCTTCTTATGGCTACACCTTC CASSQRTGPSYGYTF - TRBD1 TRBJ1-2 TRBV4-3
TGCGCCAGCAGCTCATCAGGGGACGATTCACCCCTCCACTTT CASSSSGDDSPLHF - - TRBJ1-6 TRBV5-1
TGTGCCAGCAGTTTATCGGGGGGATGGAATGAAAAACTGTTTTTT CASSLSGGWNEKLFF - - TRBJ1-4 TRBV27
TGTGCCAGCAGCTACAGACTGTTTGAGGACGAGCAGTTCTTC CASSYRLFEDEQFF - - TRBJ2-1 TRBV5-5
TGTGCCAGCAGCGGGACCGCTGCCACCTTC CASSGTAATF - - TRBJ1-2 TRBV9
TGTGCCAGCGGCGCTGGTGGCCAATTGAATGAGCAGTTCTTC CASGAGGQLNEQFF - - TRBJ2-1 TRBV6-2/TRBV6-3
TGTGCCAGCTCATTTCGGTCGCCGGGGGGCCACACAGATACGCAGTATTTT CASSFRSPGGHTDTQYF - - TRBJ2-3 TRBV18
TGTGCCAGCTCACCGTGGTCAGGGCCATTGCCCTACGAGCAGTACTTC CASSPWSGPLPYEQYF - - TRBJ2-7 TRBV18
TGTGCCAGCACCCCGCAGGTCACAGATACGCAGTATTTT CASTPQVTDTQYF many - TRBJ2-3 TRBV12-3/TRBV12-4
TGTGCCAGCAGCTTGGCAGAGGGCGGGGGGAGGTCCTACAATGAGCAGTTCTTC CASSLAEGGGRSYNEQFF few TRBD2 TRBJ2-1 TRBV7-9
TGCAGCGCCAAAAACAGGGGTGAATATACCTACGAGCAGTACTTC CSAKNRGEYTYEQYF many TRBD1 TRBJ2-7 TRBV29-1
TGCAGCGTTGAAGATAACGGGAACACCGGGGAGCTGTTTTTT CSVEDNGNTGELFF once - TRBJ2-2 TRBV29-1
TGCGCCAGCAGCTTGGAAGGGAACTATAGCTACACCTTC CASSLEGNYSYTF - - TRBJ1-2 TRBV5-1
TGCGCCAGCAGCCTCACAGGGTACGTCACTGAAGCTTTCTTT CASSLTGYVTEAFF - - TRBJ1-1 TRBV5-1
TGCGCCAGCAGCTTGCGGGGGAAGGACGAGCAGTACTTC CASSLRGKDEQYF many - TRBJ2-7 TRBV5-1
TGCAGTTCAGGGGGGCCCAACGAGCAGTACTTC CSSGGPNEQYF few - TRBJ2-7 TRBV20-1
TGTGCCAGCAAAAGACTAGCGGCTTACGAGCAGTACTTC CASKRLAAYEQYF few TRBD2 TRBJ2-7 TRBV2
TGCGCCAGCAGCCAGGCTATTGACTATGGCTACACCTTC CASSQAIDYGYTF - - TRBJ1-2 TRBV4-1
TGTGCCAGCAGCACGACAGGAGGGGAAAAACTGTTTTTT CASSTTGGEKLFF - - TRBJ1-4 TRBV7-9